What follows are 8 T cell receptor beta chains derived from one specimen sequenced in a study of blood T cell repertoires in COVID-19. The assay was immunoSEQ multiplex PCR, and TCRdb's table has in-frame clones only and misses some. Among about 180,000 clones listed, approximately 78% were seen once. The material sequenced was PBMCs or T cells enriched from blood (not recorded which). The receptors here all came from a woman aged 45-60 years who had recovered from COVID-19.

This clone was seen only once. The sample has other DNA sequences that encode this CDR3 too. The rearrangement links TRBV19 to TRBJ1-1, with no clear D. This CDR3 contains 12 residues. V lost 6 bases and J 4 bases, leaving 9 bases between the germline ends. Germline CDR1 is LNHDA and CDR2 is SQIVND (reference sequence). Here the CDR3 reads CASRPGGTEAFF. The CDR3 bases are TGTGCCAGTAGGCCCGGAGGCACTGAAGCTTTCTTT.

In this sample, this clone is medium-sized. V gene TRBV14 combines with J gene TRBJ1-1; the D gene is possibly TRBD1 (5 bases). Germline V gene sequence: CDR1 SGHDN, CDR2 FVKESK. This CDR3 has 16 amino acids. V lost 4 bases, J lost 3 bases, and 18 bases lay in between. This CDR3 is CASSLRQGFGDTEAFF. CDR3 nucleotides: TGTGCCAGCAGCCTGAGGCAGGGTTTTGGGGACACTGAAGCTTTCTTT.

V gene TRBV5-6 combines with J gene TRBJ2-4, with a possible D match to TRBD1 (6 bases). Trimming stripped 4 bases from V and 2 bases from J, with 13 bases between. CDR1 is SGHDT, CDR2 YYEEEE, per germline. This CDR3 is built from 15 residues. The CDR3 is CASSRNTGTKNIQYF. CDR3 coding DNA: TGTGCCAGCAGCCGTAATACAGGGACCAAAAACATTCAGTACTTC.

The genes are TRBV5-1 and TRBJ2-1; 7 nucleotides line up with TRBD2. Germline V lookup: CDR1 SGHRS, CDR2 YFSETQ. This CDR3 contains 16 residues. The trim removed 0 bases at V and 8 bases at J, leaving 11 bases unmatched. CDR3: CASSLGAGEGQDEQFF. CDR3 nucleotide sequence: TGCGCCAGCAGCTTGGGGGCGGGAGAAGGGCAAGATGAGCAGTTCTTC.

This chain connects TRBV7-3 to TRBJ2-1; weak D call: TRBD1 (6 bases). Germline assignment: CDR1 SGHTA and CDR2 FQGTGA. CDR3 length: 14 amino acids. V gave up 3 bases and J gave up 3 bases, with 9 bases separating them. Written as DNA, the CDR3 is TGTGCCAGCAGCTTGCACAGGGACTACAATGAGCAGTTCTTC. This encodes CASSLHRDYNEQFF. Complete variable domain (other parts from reference TRBV7-3 and TRBJ2-1): GAGVSQTPSNKVTEKGKYVELRCDPISGHTALYWYRQSLGQGPEFLIYFQGTGAADDSGLPNDRFFAVRPEGSVSTLKIQRTERGDSAVYLCASSLHRDYNEQFFGPGTRLTVL.

This rearrangement joins TRBV6-2 or TRBV6-3 to TRBJ1-5; no definite D call. CDR1 and CDR2 from the germline V gene are MNHEY and SVGEGT. The CDR3 extends over 15 amino acids. Between the trimmed V and J ends, which lost 0 bases and 3 bases, there was a span of 9 bases. CDR3 residues: CASSYSGGYNQPQHF. In DNA form, the CDR3 reads TGTGCCAGCAGTTACTCAGGCGGGTACAATCAGCCCCAGCATTTT.

The rearrangement links TRBV7-2 to TRBJ2-5; 10 nucleotides align to TRBD2. Germline V lookup: CDR1 SGHTA, CDR2 FQGNSA. J lost 5 bases, V lost 2 bases, and 8 bases had no gene match. This CDR3 is built from 16 residues. The CDR3: CASSLFVTSGRETQYF. The CDR3 coding sequence is TGTGCCAGCAGCTTATTCGTGACTAGCGGGCGGGAGACCCAGTACTTC.

The CDR3 coding sequence is TGTGCCAGCAGTGGGACTAGCGGGTACAATGAGCAGTTCTTC. Translated: CASSGTSGYNEQFF. The rearrangement links TRBV2 to TRBJ2-1, with 11 bases fitting TRBD2. This CDR3 spans 14 amino acids. Germline-derived CDR1 and CDR2 are SNHLY and FYNNEI. After removal of 4 bases from V and 4 bases from J, the junction contained 0 bases not matched to a gene.